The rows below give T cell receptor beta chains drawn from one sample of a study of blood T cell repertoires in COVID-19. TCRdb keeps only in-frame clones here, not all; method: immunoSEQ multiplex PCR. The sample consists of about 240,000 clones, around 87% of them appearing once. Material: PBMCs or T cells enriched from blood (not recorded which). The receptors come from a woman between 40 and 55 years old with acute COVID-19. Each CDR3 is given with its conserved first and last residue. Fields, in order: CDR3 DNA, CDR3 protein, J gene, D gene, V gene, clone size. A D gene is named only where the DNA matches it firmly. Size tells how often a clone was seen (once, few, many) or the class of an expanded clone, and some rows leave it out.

CDR3 DNA: TGCGCCAGCAGCTCACTTAGCGGGAGTACCACAGATACGCAGTATTTT; CDR3 protein: CASSSLSGSTTDTQYF; J gene: TRBJ2-3; D gene: TRBD2; V gene: TRBV5-1; clone size: NA
CDR3 DNA: TGCGCCAGCAGCTTGGATCTCAGCTCCTACGAGCAGTACTTC; CDR3 protein: CASSLDLSSYEQYF; J gene: TRBJ2-7; D gene: NA; V gene: TRBV5-1; clone size: NA
CDR3 DNA: TGTGCCAGCACCAACCTGGACACCTACGAGCAGTACTTC; CDR3 protein: CASTNLDTYEQYF; J gene: TRBJ2-7; D gene: NA; V gene: TRBV2; clone size: NA
CDR3 DNA: TGTGCCAGCAGCCACACAAGCAATCAGCCCCAGCATTTT; CDR3 protein: CASSHTSNQPQHF; J gene: TRBJ1-5; D gene: NA; V gene: TRBV3-1/TRBV3-2; clone size: once
CDR3 DNA: TGTGCCAGCAGCTCCCAGGGACAGAGATCCTACAATGAGCAGTTCTTC; CDR3 protein: CASSSQGQRSYNEQFF; J gene: TRBJ2-1; D gene: TRBD1; V gene: TRBV11-3; clone size: NA
CDR3 DNA: TGCAGCGTCGGACAGAGTAGCACAGATACGCAGTATTTT; CDR3 protein: CSVGQSSTDTQYF; J gene: TRBJ2-3; D gene: NA; V gene: TRBV29-1; clone size: NA
CDR3 DNA: TGTGCCACCAACACAGGGGGAACCTACAATGAGCAGTTCTTC; CDR3 protein: CATNTGGTYNEQFF; J gene: TRBJ2-1; D gene: TRBD1; V gene: TRBV15; clone size: NA
CDR3 DNA: TGCGCCAGCAGCGAGGGACTAGCCTCCTTGGCGGGGAAGGAGCAGTTCTTC; CDR3 protein: CASSEGLASLAGKEQFF; J gene: TRBJ2-1; D gene: TRBD2; V gene: TRBV5-1; clone size: NA
CDR3 DNA: TGCGCCAGCACACTAGATCATACGCAGTATTTT; CDR3 protein: CASTLDHTQYF; J gene: TRBJ2-3; D gene: NA; V gene: TRBV5-1; clone size: NA
CDR3 DNA: TGTGCCAGCAGCCCTCATCGAGGGGGAAGAGAGGAAAAACTGTTTTTT; CDR3 protein: CASSPHRGGREEKLFF; J gene: TRBJ1-4; D gene: NA; V gene: TRBV2; clone size: few
CDR3 DNA: TGTGCCAGTAGTACTACAGGCACAGATACGCAGTATTTT; CDR3 protein: CASSTTGTDTQYF; J gene: TRBJ2-3; D gene: NA; V gene: TRBV19; clone size: NA
CDR3 DNA: TGTGCCAGCATTATCGGAGCGGGGGGGCGCAATGAGCAGTTCTTC; CDR3 protein: CASIIGAGGRNEQFF; J gene: TRBJ2-1; D gene: TRBD2; V gene: TRBV2; clone size: once
CDR3 DNA: TGTGCCAGCAGAACTAGCGGGAGCTTTTCCGGGGAGCTGTTTTTT; CDR3 protein: CASRTSGSFSGELFF; J gene: TRBJ2-2; D gene: TRBD2; V gene: TRBV2; clone size: NA
CDR3 DNA: TGTGCCAGCAGCCCGACGGGGGTAGAGACCCAGTACTTC; CDR3 protein: CASSPTGVETQYF; J gene: TRBJ2-5; D gene: NA; V gene: TRBV11-2; clone size: NA
CDR3 DNA: TGTGCCTGGAGTCCCGGACAGTCCTCGGTGGGCCAGCATTTT; CDR3 protein: CAWSPGQSSVGQHF; J gene: TRBJ1-5; D gene: NA; V gene: TRBV30; clone size: NA
CDR3 DNA: TGTGCCAGTAGTCTGGGACAGAGCTCTGGAAACACCATATATTTT; CDR3 protein: CASSLGQSSGNTIYF; J gene: TRBJ1-3; D gene: TRBD1; V gene: TRBV19; clone size: once
CDR3 DNA: TGTGCCAGCAGCTTGGCCCCGACAACATTTGAAGCTTTCTTT; CDR3 protein: CASSLAPTTFEAFF; J gene: TRBJ1-1; D gene: NA; V gene: TRBV5-4; clone size: NA
CDR3 DNA: TGTGCCACCACTAGAGACGGCGGACAAGAGACCCAGTACTTC; CDR3 protein: CATTRDGGQETQYF; J gene: TRBJ2-5; D gene: NA; V gene: TRBV15; clone size: NA
CDR3 DNA: TGTGCCAGCAGCTTAGATCCCGGGAGTCCCGGGGAGCTGTTTTTT; CDR3 protein: CASSLDPGSPGELFF; J gene: TRBJ2-2; D gene: NA; V gene: TRBV11-2; clone size: once
CDR3 DNA: TGTGCCACCAGTTCCAGCGGGAGCTCCTACAATGAGCAGTTCTTC; CDR3 protein: CATSSSGSSYNEQFF; J gene: TRBJ2-1; D gene: TRBD2; V gene: TRBV24-1; clone size: NA
CDR3 DNA: TGTGCCAGCAGTTACTCCGGGACTCGAGATGAGCAGTTCTTC; CDR3 protein: CASSYSGTRDEQFF; J gene: TRBJ2-1; D gene: NA; V gene: TRBV6-2/TRBV6-3; clone size: NA
CDR3 DNA: TGTGCCAGCAGCTTCAGTAACACTGAAGCTTTCTTT; CDR3 protein: CASSFSNTEAFF; J gene: TRBJ1-1; D gene: NA; V gene: TRBV7-2; clone size: once
CDR3 DNA: TGCGCCAGCAGCTTGGTTCTAGCGGGGGAAGAGACCCAGTACTTC; CDR3 protein: CASSLVLAGEETQYF; J gene: TRBJ2-5; D gene: TRBD2; V gene: TRBV5-1; clone size: NA
CDR3 DNA: TGCGCCAGCAGCTTGGGGACAGGCCCGACTGAAGCTTTCTTT; CDR3 protein: CASSLGTGPTEAFF; J gene: TRBJ1-1; D gene: TRBD1; V gene: TRBV5-1; clone size: NA
CDR3 DNA: TGTGCCAGCAGCTTGGAACAGGGAATCTATGGCTACACCTTC; CDR3 protein: CASSLEQGIYGYTF; J gene: TRBJ1-2; D gene: NA; V gene: TRBV5-4; clone size: NA
CDR3 DNA: TGTGCCAGCAGCCTAGCTTGGGTAGCGGGAGGGCCTAGGACCTACAATGAGCAGTTCTTC; CDR3 protein: CASSLAWVAGGPRTYNEQFF; J gene: TRBJ2-1; D gene: TRBD2; V gene: TRBV7-8; clone size: NA
CDR3 DNA: TGTGCCAGCAGCCAATTAGCGGGAAGGCCCCAAGAGACCCAGTACTTC; CDR3 protein: CASSQLAGRPQETQYF; J gene: TRBJ2-5; D gene: TRBD2; V gene: TRBV4-2; clone size: NA
CDR3 DNA: TGTGCCAGCAGTGTTCAGGGGGCGATAACGCAGTATTTT; CDR3 protein: CASSVQGAITQYF; J gene: TRBJ2-3; D gene: TRBD1; V gene: TRBV2; clone size: once
CDR3 DNA: TGTGCCAGCAGCTTGGGGACAGGGGTTAGCAATCAGCCCCAGCATTTT; CDR3 protein: CASSLGTGVSNQPQHF; J gene: TRBJ1-5; D gene: TRBD1; V gene: TRBV5-6; clone size: once
CDR3 DNA: TGTGCCAGCAGCCTCGGACCCGGGGGGGCCACAGATACGCAGTATTTT; CDR3 protein: CASSLGPGGATDTQYF; J gene: TRBJ2-3; D gene: TRBD2; V gene: TRBV7-3; clone size: NA
CDR3 DNA: TGTGCCAGCAGCACCCCCGACAGGGACAAGTACAATGAGCAGTTCTTC; CDR3 protein: CASSTPDRDKYNEQFF; J gene: TRBJ2-1; D gene: NA; V gene: TRBV21-1; clone size: NA
CDR3 DNA: TGTGCCAGCAGTTACTTAGCGGGACATTACACTGAAGCTTTCTTT; CDR3 protein: CASSYLAGHYTEAFF; J gene: TRBJ1-1; D gene: NA; V gene: TRBV6-2/TRBV6-3; clone size: NA
CDR3 DNA: TGCGCCAGCAGCCATAACGCCGGGACAGGGATCTACGAGCAGTACTTC; CDR3 protein: CASSHNAGTGIYEQYF; J gene: TRBJ2-7; D gene: TRBD1; V gene: TRBV4-1; clone size: NA
CDR3 DNA: TGTGCCACCAGTGATTTAGCCAGCGCGAACACCGGGGAGCTGTTTTTT; CDR3 protein: CATSDLASANTGELFF; J gene: TRBJ2-2; D gene: NA; V gene: TRBV24-1; clone size: NA
CDR3 DNA: TGCAGCGTTGACTTTTTTGGACAGGGGGGTCTCGGGGCCAACGTCCTGACTTTC; CDR3 protein: CSVDFFGQGGLGANVLTF; J gene: TRBJ2-6; D gene: TRBD1; V gene: TRBV29-1; clone size: NA
CDR3 DNA: TGTGCCAGCAGCTCAACGTTTTGGGGGGATGAGCAGTTCTTC; CDR3 protein: CASSSTFWGDEQFF; J gene: TRBJ2-1; D gene: NA; V gene: TRBV7-8; clone size: NA
CDR3 DNA: TGTGCCAGCAGGTTATCGGGACAGGGGATCTCACCCCTCCACTTT; CDR3 protein: CASRLSGQGISPLHF; J gene: TRBJ1-6; D gene: TRBD1; V gene: TRBV2; clone size: NA
CDR3 DNA: TGTGCCGCCCGGGACAGGGATAGCAATCAGCCCCAGCATTTT; CDR3 protein: CAARDRDSNQPQHF; J gene: TRBJ1-5; D gene: TRBD1; V gene: TRBV19; clone size: NA
CDR3 DNA: TGTGCCAGCAGCGTAGCGGCAGGTCTATACAATGAGCAGTTCTTC; CDR3 protein: CASSVAAGLYNEQFF; J gene: TRBJ2-1; D gene: NA; V gene: TRBV9; clone size: NA
CDR3 DNA: TGTGCCAGCAGTTTTAGGGGACTAGCGGGAGGCTCCGTTAGCTCCTACGAGCAGTACTTC; CDR3 protein: CASSFRGLAGGSVSSYEQYF; J gene: TRBJ2-7; D gene: TRBD2; V gene: TRBV6-2/TRBV6-3; clone size: few
CDR3 DNA: TGTGCCAGCAGCAAAAAGCGGGGTGCCCTTTACGAGCAGTACTTC; CDR3 protein: CASSKKRGALYEQYF; J gene: TRBJ2-7; D gene: NA; V gene: TRBV21-1; clone size: NA
CDR3 DNA: TGTGCCAGTAGCCTAGCGGAAAGCACAGATACGCAGTATTTT; CDR3 protein: CASSLAESTDTQYF; J gene: TRBJ2-3; D gene: TRBD2; V gene: TRBV19; clone size: NA
CDR3 DNA: TGTGCCAGCTCGCGCCTGACTAGCGGGAAAGGCTACGAGCAGTACTTC; CDR3 protein: CASSRLTSGKGYEQYF; J gene: TRBJ2-7; D gene: TRBD2; V gene: TRBV18; clone size: once
CDR3 DNA: TGTGCCAGCAGCGGGGGACAGGCCAGCTCTGGAAACACCATATATTTT; CDR3 protein: CASSGGQASSGNTIYF; J gene: TRBJ1-3; D gene: TRBD1; V gene: TRBV9; clone size: NA
CDR3 DNA: TGTGCCAGCAGCTCCCACGGGACAGTCCTAGATACGCAGTATTTT; CDR3 protein: CASSSHGTVLDTQYF; J gene: TRBJ2-3; D gene: TRBD1; V gene: TRBV7-2; clone size: NA
CDR3 DNA: TGTGCCAGCAGCCCCCAGGAGGATTTCTACGAGCAGTACTTC; CDR3 protein: CASSPQEDFYEQYF; J gene: TRBJ2-7; D gene: NA; V gene: TRBV7-6; clone size: NA
CDR3 DNA: TGTGCCCTAATTGACATTCCGGCTAGCCTTTTTTACAATGAGCAGTTCTTC; CDR3 protein: CALIDIPASLFYNEQFF; J gene: TRBJ2-1; D gene: NA; V gene: TRBV28; clone size: NA
CDR3 DNA: TGTGCCAGCAGATATACTAGCCCGAACACCGGGGAGCTGTTTTTT; CDR3 protein: CASRYTSPNTGELFF; J gene: TRBJ2-2; D gene: NA; V gene: TRBV6-5; clone size: NA
CDR3 DNA: TGTGCCAGCAGCAAAGTGTCGGGACACCGATACTCCGGAAACACCATATATTTT; CDR3 protein: CASSKVSGHRYSGNTIYF; J gene: TRBJ1-3; D gene: NA; V gene: TRBV21-1; clone size: NA
CDR3 DNA: TGTGCCAGTAGACACGGGAGTGGGGAGACCCAGTACTTC; CDR3 protein: CASRHGSGETQYF; J gene: TRBJ2-5; D gene: NA; V gene: TRBV19; clone size: NA
CDR3 DNA: TGCGCCAGCAGCCCCAAACCGGGACAGGGCAAAAACATTCAGTACTTC; CDR3 protein: CASSPKPGQGKNIQYF; J gene: TRBJ2-4; D gene: TRBD1; V gene: TRBV4-1; clone size: NA